This TCR beta chain was recorded in a study of CXCR3-negative and CXCR3-positive naive CD8 T cells (dated 2019 in TCRdb). Notes on the research overall: In total, approximately 140 million TRB reads were obtained, which works out to roughly 1.5 +/- 0.3 million reads per library. Diversity and physicochemical repertoire analyses covered over 10 donors pooled from two independent experiments. TRBV-TRBJ cluster analysis included naive subsets from roughly 5 donors and memory cells from 3 donors.

For each CD8+ T cell subset, flow sorting was done in triplicate, and under 350,000 cells per subset went directly into RLT lysis buffer. To exclude memory contaminants, naive CD8+ T cells were stringently defined as CD45RO-CCR7+CD27+CD95-. Peripheral blood mononuclear cells were isolated from buffy coats using standard density gradient centrifugation. A FACSAria III was used to flow-sort naive CD8+ T cells into CXCR3-negative and CXCR3-positive populations. Total RNA was extracted from sorted cells using an RNeasy Mini Kit. On this clonotype: No cognate antigen has been identified for it.

The sequencing machine was a NextSeq 550. The Human TCR Profiling Kit (MiLaboratory) was used to prepare UMI-labeled 5' RACE TRB cDNA libraries. The full amount of extracted RNA was used for cDNA synthesis, and the full amount of resulting cDNA was used for PCR amplification. Libraries were prepared in parallel with an identical number of PCR cycles. Concerning the study's data processing: MIGEC and MiXCR extracted about 50,000 +/- 10,000 unique UMI-labeled TRB cDNA molecules per library, requiring at least two reads per UMI. An average of roughly 40,000 +/- 10,000 functional in-frame TRB CDR3 nucleotide clonotypes without stop codons was found per library. After each sample was downsampled to 5000 UMI-labeled TRB molecules, VDJtools was used to calculate diversity metrics such as normalized Shannon-Wiener and Chao1. For the central five CDR3 residues, VDJtools calculated physicochemical properties weighted by clonotype size, namely interaction energy, strength, volume and Kidera factor 4. TCRdb reprocessed the reads, so every CDR3 protein sequence counts as one entry and DNA is not shown. TCRdb's processing, not the authors', yielded these V and J calls. The sample's table covers 100,000 to 150,000 distinct CDR3 sequences. Around 0.37% of the sample is taken by the ten largest.

The CDR3 holds 18 amino acids from the cysteine to the phenylalanine. No DNA sequence was recorded. The germline V gene encodes CDR1 LGHNT and CDR2 FRNRAP. Study-level results and caveats: CXCR3 expression partially decreased after cryopreservation, so most assays used freshly isolated PBMCs. Because surface CD5, which has been linked to self-reactivity in mice, was comparable between naive subsets, TCR interaction strength was also inferred from TRB CDR3 physicochemical properties. TRBV-TRBJ usage was similar between naive CXCR3-negative and CXCR3-positive cells from the same donor, while memory cells showed distinct patterns. TRB CDR3s from CXCR3-positive naive cells showed higher hydrophobicity (lower Kidera factor 4), lower energy, and higher strength and volume indices than CXCR3-negative naive cells. Both naive subsets had comparably high repertoire diversity, while memory CD8+ T cells had much lower repertoire diversity.

The sequenced sample was naive CXCR3+ CD8+ T cells from blood. Interpreted using the paper, the cell subset or site label stands for: CD45RO-CCR7+CD27+CD95- naive CD8+ T cells expressing CXCR3 (TNR3+). This sequence originates from a human donor in good health. Some clones in this sample may be carry-over from other donors' samples. This receptor chain uses TRBV12-5 and TRBJ1-1; the D gene TCRdb calls, TRBD1, cannot be checked with no DNA. The CDR3 here reads CASGYYLPQGEGNTEAFF.